What follows are 9 T cell receptor beta chains derived from one specimen sequenced in a study of CD8 T cells in ankylosing spondylitis. TCRdb independently ran MiXCR on the 5' RACE reads; one entry per CDR3 protein. The table lists some 800,000 distinct CDR3 sequences, 10% to 15% of them singletons. Their antigens remain unidentified. Study findings and constraints: Ankylosing spondylitis blood appeared to be characterized by a TCR beta motif of 8 or 9 highly homologous variants.

Sequenced sample: blood, either unsorted or a sorted T cell fraction (not recorded which). Every receptor here comes from a male donor with ankylosing spondylitis.

This clonotype was seen many times. This chain connects TRBV29-1 to TRBJ2-5, with 9 bases identical to TRBD2. V lost 0 bases and J lost 4; bases outside the gene matches: 3. Germline V gene data show CDR1 as SQVTM and CDR2 as ANQGSEA. This CDR3 is built from 14 residues. CDR3 DNA: TGCAGCGTTGAAGATAGCGGGAGTACAGAGACCCAGTACTTC. Translating it yields CSVEDSGSTETQYF.

V and J are TRBV5-1 and TRBJ2-5; D gene uncertain. The CDR3 is 13 amino acids. V was pared by 3 bases and J by 4 bases, with 10 bases between. The germline gives CDR1 SGHRS, CDR2 YFSETQ. In DNA form, the CDR3 reads TGCGCCAGCAGCTCGGACGACCCAGAGACCCAGTACTTC. As protein: CASSSDDPETQYF.

This clonotype has a handful of counts. The V and J genes are TRBV20-1 and TRBJ1-1; D might be TRBD1 (5 bases). The CDR3 sequence is 13 residues long. V was shortened by 6 bases and J by 6 bases, with 17 bases between the two germline ends. Germline lookup yields CDR1 DFQATT and CDR2 SNEGSKA (reference sequence). As DNA, the CDR3 is TGCAGTGCACTTTTAACCCGGGGCGCTGAAGCTTTCTTT. Encoded protein: CSALLTRGAEAFF.

V is TRBV7-9 and J is TRBJ1-4, with 7 bases aligning to TRBD1. CDR1 is SEHNR, CDR2 FQNEAQ, per germline (reference sequence). This CDR3 has 14 amino acids. V was pared by 5 bases and J by 4 bases, with 4 bases of the junction left unmatched. CDR3 sequence: CASSTGAHNEKLFF. The CDR3 bases are TGTGCCAGCAGCACAGGGGCACATAATGAAAAACTGTTTTTT.

CDR3 sequence reads: CASRPSSGSSSRETQYF. Written as DNA, the CDR3 is TGTGCCAGCAGACCCTCGTCTGGGAGTTCGTCCCGTGAGACCCAGTACTTC. The rearrangement links TRBV27 to TRBJ2-5, with D possibly TRBD2 on 5 matching bases. From germline, CDR1 is MNHEY and CDR2 SMNVEV (reference sequence). Trimming took off 6 bases at V and 5 bases at J, with 25 bases between the two ends. The CDR3 has 17 residues.

The V and J genes are TRBV4-3 and TRBJ2-7; D is unclear. V lost 1 base and J lost 2, with 9 bases in between. The CDR3 runs to 14 residues. The germline gives CDR1 LGHNA, CDR2 YSLEER. CDR3 sequence reads: CASSQGLGTYEQYF. As DNA, the CDR3 is TGCGCCAGCAGCCAAGGTCTAGGGACCTACGAGCAGTACTTC.

There are a few counts of this clonotype. V and J are TRBV20-1 and TRBJ1-3; D may be TRBD1 (5 bases). The V end was cut by 0 bases, the J end by 5 bases, with 8 bases between. This CDR3 region has 13 residues. The V gene's germline CDR1 is DFQATT and CDR2 SNEGSKA (reference sequence). CDR3 residues: CSAREGRRNTIYF. DNA for the CDR3: TGCAGTGCTAGAGAGGGGCGGAGAAACACCATATATTTT.

The chain joins TRBV20-1 to TRBJ2-7, with TRBD2 as a possible D gene (6 bases). The CDR3 extends over 13 amino acids. The V and J ends lost 3 bases and 3 bases respectively, with 12 bases between them. From germline, CDR1 is DFQATT and CDR2 SNEGSKA (reference sequence). The CDR3 loop reads CSASWGEDYEQYF. The CDR3 DNA is TGCAGTGCTAGTTGGGGGGAGGACTACGAGCAGTACTTC.

This clonotype has a handful of counts. The chain couples TRBV29-1 to TRBJ2-5; D is uncertain. CDR3 length equals 13 residues. V was clipped by 8 bases and J by 4 bases, with 17 bases between them. Germline values: CDR1 SQVTM, CDR2 ANQGSEA. CDR3: CSSTAINLETQYF. CDR3 nucleotides: TGCAGCTCGACCGCCATTAATTTAGAGACCCAGTACTTC.